This T cell receptor beta chain was retrieved from a study of Ad26.COV2.S vaccination and SARS-CoV-2 variants (dated by TCRdb to the early 2020s). Some background on the complete study: Vaccine-arm donors came from COV1001, a multicentre, randomized, double-blind, placebo-controlled phase I-IIa trial of Ad26.COV2.S in healthy adults. Trial participants were randomized into five groups of five: low-dose or high-dose Ad26.COV2.S given once or twice, or placebo on both occasions. Sequencing of the TCRbeta repertoire served to evaluate the specificity and breadth of SARS-CoV-2-reactive T cell receptors following Ad26.COV2.S vaccination. Ad26.COV2.S was given intramuscularly at 5x10^10 or 1x10^11 viral particles, as a single shot or as two shots 56 days apart. The TCR-sequenced set comprised about 32 samples: about 19 Ad26.COV2.S vaccine recipients, 5 placebo recipients and 8 SARS-CoV-2 convalescent individuals. Throughout the experiments and outcome assessment, investigators stayed blinded to trial group allocation.

This clone came up once. The antigen it binds to is not known. One base away there is no much larger clone; base qualities are not given. What the authors observed across the whole study: Comparing responses between vaccine doses or regimens was not something the study was powered to do. Spike-specific TCR breadth was higher in Ad26.COV2.S recipients than in placebo recipients (P = 0.0014). After vaccination, substantial breadth of spike-specific CD8+ and CD4+ T cell responses was reported. Vaccine and placebo recipients had comparable non-spike TCR breadth, which fits with the vaccine containing only spike. According to the authors, total T cell responses may have been underestimated by the TCR breadth and depth analyses.

V loses 6 bases at its end and J loses 4 bases; junction bases beyond the gene matches: 5. As encoded in the germline V gene, CDR1 is WSHSY while CDR2 is SAAADI. From the cysteine through the phenylalanine, the CDR3 covers 13 amino acids. The retained sequence is limited to the CDR3, 39 bases, with the frame set at the first base. The immunoSEQ Assay was the method used to sequence TCRbeta CDR3 regions. After extraction, genomic DNA underwent amplification by bias-controlled multiplex PCR, followed by high-throughput sequencing. As for the original processing: To quantify the absolute abundance of every unique TCRbeta CDR3 region, sequences were collapsed and filtered. T cell fraction was estimated by normalization of TCRbeta template counts to usable DNA, with usable DNA being measured through amplification of reference genes present in all nucleated cells. Repertoire TCRs were annotated as SARS-CoV-2-specific by exact matching of V gene, CDR3 amino acid sequence and J gene to a known reactive TCR set. MIRA supplied the reference SARS-CoV-2 TCR set, which was filtered for enrichment in COVID-19-positive ImmuneCODE repertoires so that public or cross-reactive TCRs were removed. Drawing on the MIRA antigens, annotated TCRs were analysed further at the level of specific ORF or position within ORF. Depth was the summed frequency of annotated unique rearrangements, while breadth was defined as annotated unique rearrangements over total unique productive rearrangements. Two-sided Wilcoxon rank-sum tests were applied when comparing TCR breadth between groups. Not all clones reach the TCRdb copy of this immuneACCESS table, which keeps in-frame sequences only. Checked studies attribute under half of the gap to unresolved V genes and leave the rest unexplained. V, J and clone size derive from that table, while D and trimming were established from the DNA sequence. The sample data list fewer than 400,000 clones, and around 89% of these were observed just once. Together, the top ten hold under 2% of the sample.

The treatment or condition label, as the study defines it: about 20 received Ad26.COV2.S at low or high dose, single or two shots; about 5 received placebo; per-sample allocation not given. Repertoires of vaccine and placebo recipients were sequenced from samples taken on day 63 after the first injection. Between 29 July and 7 August 2020, Cohort 1b enrolled 20 to 30 adults aged 18-55 years at one site in Boston, USA. Ad26.COV2.S was a replication-incompetent adenovirus type 26 vector that expressed a prefusion-stabilized SARS-CoV-2 spike protein derived from the original Wuhan strain. The material sequenced was peripheral blood, taken in a trial of Ad26.COV2.S vaccine versus placebo. The receptor comes from a person between 18 and 65 years old who received the Ad26.COV2.S COVID-19 vaccine or a placebo. The chain is encoded by TRBV10-2 joined to TRBJ2-5, with TRBD2 identical over 7 junction bases. The CDR3 reads CASRVGRGETQYF. The DNA is TGCGCCAGCAGGGTAGGGAGGGGAGAGACCCAGTACTTC.